This T cell receptor (beta chain) stems from a study of blood T cell repertoires in COVID-19. On the study more broadly: The samples span acute and convalescent COVID-19 from the United States, Italy and Spain. PBMCs, B-cell-depleted T cells, or T cells were the source of the cDNA or gDNA that made up the material.

Authors' data handling: Amplified reference gene primers provided the basis for estimating nucleated cell counts. Here immunoSEQ multiplex PCR was the method, and the copy in TCRdb shows in-frame clones only, minus some. For V, J and clone size, that table is used; D and trimming come from the DNA. The table includes a few hundred thousand clones, roughly nine tenths detected once. V lost 3 bases and J 0 bases, leaving 7 bases between the germline ends. The CDR3 is made up of 14 amino acids. CDR1 MNHEY and CDR2 SMNVEV come from the germline V gene (reference sequence). Sequencing was performed on peripheral blood. This receptor was identified in a man younger than 35 with active or convalescent COVID-19. The V and J genes are TRBV27 and TRBJ2-3; D ambiguous. The CDR3 DNA reads as TGTGCCAGCAGTTTCGGTAGCAGCACAGATACGCAGTATTTT. It specifies CASSFGSSTDTQYF.